Below are 29 T cell receptor beta chains sequenced from a single sample in a study of Graves' ophthalmopathy and Graves' hyperthyroidism. RNA transcripts were the source from which TCR beta CDR3 regions were amplified. Following a first-round RT-PCR that used HTBI primers, a second-round multiplex PCR was carried out. TCRdb ran MiXCR on the multiplex PCR reads and lists one entry per CDR3 protein. This table has tens of thousands of distinct CDR3 sequences, less than 65% appearing once. Input material: peripheral blood. The receptors were gathered from an adult man with Graves' ophthalmopathy.

Concerning this clonotype itself: This CDR3 fails to terminate in the conserved phenylalanine or tryptophan, so it likely reflects a read error. The chain couples TRBV24-1 to TRBJ2-7; D is uncertain. CDR1 KGHDR and CDR2 SFDVKD come from the germline V gene. The CDR3 has 13 amino acids. DNA of the CDR3: TGTGTCACCAGTGATTCCCCCGGCGACGAGCAGTACTTG. It codes for CVTSDSPGDEQYL.

The chain has TRBV7-3 and TRBJ2-7, with TRBD1 identical over 8 bases. V shed 5 bases and J 7 bases; nucleotides not matched to a gene: 7. Looked up from germline, CDR1 is SGHTA and CDR2 is FQGTGA. The CDR3 is made up of 13 amino acids. CDR3 in DNA: TGTGCCAGCAGCACCGACAGGGGTGAGGAGCAGTACTTC. As protein: CASSTDRGEEQYF. The full variable domain, with the rest looked up from reference TRBV7-3 and TRBJ2-7, is GAGVSQTPSNKVTEKGKYVELRCDPISGHTALYWYRQSLGQGPEFLIYFQGTGAADDSGLPNDRFFAVRPEGSVSTLKIQRTERGDSAVYLCASSTDRGEEQYFGPGTRLTVT.

Worth noting for this clonotype: The germline gene is not matched at one end of the junction; a read error may be the cause. This chain joins TRBV5-8 and TRBJ2-1, with D hard to call. The CDR3 has 14 amino acids. Looked up from germline, CDR1 is SGHTS and CDR2 is YDEGEE. CDR3 sequence reads: CASSALARDDEQSF. DNA of the CDR3: TGTGCCAGCAGCGCATTGGCACGAGACGATGAGCAGTCCTTC.

This chain connects TRBV19 to TRBJ1-5; D remains unclear. This CDR3 is 9 amino acids long. The V gene's germline CDR1 is LNHDA and CDR2 SQIVND (reference sequence). V dropped 11 bases and J dropped 6 bases, with 5 bases sitting between them. CDR3 amino acids: CAGIQPQHF. The CDR3 DNA sequence: TGTGCCGGTATTCAGCCCCAGCATTTT. The full variable domain, its missing parts supplied by reference TRBV19 and TRBJ1-5, is DGGITQSPKYLFRKEGQNVTLSCEQNLNHDAMYWYRQDPGQGLRLIYYSQIVNDFQKGDIAEGYSVSREKKESFPLTVTSAQKNPTAFYLCAGIQPQHFGDGTRLSIL.

This clonotype appeared a single time. The chain couples TRBV20-1 to TRBJ2-1; TRBD2 agrees at 12 bases. The junction had 22 bases not matched to a gene; V was cut back by 7 bases and J by 12 bases. The CDR3 has 17 residues. Germline loops: CDR1 DFQATT, CDR2 SNEGSKA (reference sequence). CDR3 bases: TGCAGTGTAGGAGGGCTAGCGGGAGGGCCCAGCACAGATACGCAGTTCTTC. The encoded protein is CSVGGLAGGPSTDTQFF.

This clonotype came up many times. The chain carries TRBV28 and TRBJ1-3; 9 nucleotides agree with TRBD1. V was clipped by 6 bases and J by 5 bases; unmatched bases: 8. Germline CDR1 and CDR2: MDHEN and SYDVKM. This CDR3 contains 15 residues. The CDR3 DNA is TGTGCCAGCAGCCTCCCGGGACAGGGTCGAAACACCATATATTTT. Amino acids: CASSLPGQGRNTIYF.

The chain combines TRBV2 with TRBJ2-5; D not certain. The V gene lost 7 bases and the J gene lost 3 bases, with 6 bases spanning the gap. This CDR3 comprises 11 residues. From germline, CDR1 is SNHLY and CDR2 FYNNEI. The CDR3 reads CASNLKETQYF. The CDR3 DNA is TGTGCCAGCAACCTAAAAGAGACCCAGTACTTC.

V and J are TRBV20-1 and TRBJ2-3, with 7 bases aligning to TRBD2. The V segment lost 2 bases and the J segment 1 base; nucleotides outside the gene matches: 9. CDR1 and CDR2 (germline): DFQATT, SNEGSKA (reference sequence). This CDR3 contains 16 residues. In DNA, the CDR3 is TGCAGTGCTAGACCCTGGCGGGGAGGGCGCACAGATACGCAGTATTTT. The encoded protein is CSARPWRGGRTDTQYF.

For the CDR3, the DNA is TGTGCCAGCAGCGTGGGCTTACCCGTTTCACCCCTCCACTTT. It translates to CASSVGLPVSPLHF. V is TRBV9 and J is TRBJ1-6; D gene unclear. This CDR3 contains 14 residues. The V end lost 2 bases, the J end lost 9 bases, and 12 bases lay between the germline ends. Germline V CDR1 and CDR2: SGDLS, YYNGEE.

This clonotype was detected many times. The chain employs TRBV6-1 and TRBJ2-7; maybe TRBD1 (5 bases). CDR3 length: 14 residues. Trimming cost V 1 base and J 6 bases, with 13 bases left between them. CDR1 MNHNS and CDR2 SASEGT come from the germline V gene. The CDR3 nucleotides read TGTGCCAGCAGTGAAGGGGGCGTGTTAATCGAGCAGTACTTC. Protein product: CASSEGGVLIEQYF.

V is TRBV20-1 and J is TRBJ1-1; D is unclear. The CDR3 consists of 15 residues. The germline V and J ends were trimmed by 4 bases and 0 bases, with 15 bases remaining between them. Per germline, CDR1 DFQATT and CDR2 SNEGSKA (reference sequence). CDR3 DNA sequence: TGCAGTGCTACAGGCCTACAGAGCCTGAACACTGAAGCTTTCTTT. This sequence encodes CSATGLQSLNTEAFF.

V gene TRBV7-3 combines with J gene TRBJ2-7, with 12 nucleotides matching TRBD2. Unmatched junction bases numbered 2, after V lost 4 bases and J lost 7 bases. In germline, CDR1 is SGHTA, CDR2 FQGTGA. This CDR3 contains 13 residues. CDR3 region: CASSSGLAGEQYF. CDR3 coding DNA: TGTGCCAGCAGCTCAGGACTAGCGGGGGAGCAGTACTTC.

The chain has TRBV2 and TRBJ2-3, with 9 bases identical to TRBD1. V shed 6 bases and J 1 base; nucleotides not matched to a gene: 2. CDR3 length: 14 residues. Germline V gives CDR1 SNHLY, CDR2 FYNNEI. CDR3 protein: CASRRTGGTDTQYF. The DNA of the CDR3 is TGTGCCAGCAGACGGACAGGGGGCACAGATACGCAGTATTTT.

This chain connects TRBV15 to TRBJ2-7, with D perhaps matching TRBD2 (5 bases). The V end was cut by 0 bases, the J end by 1 base, with 7 bases between. Germline CDR1 LNHNV, CDR2 YYDKDF (reference sequence). CDR3 length: 14 amino acids. Here the CDR3 reads CATSRDSGSYEQYF. CDR3 in DNA: TGTGCCACCAGCAGAGATTCGGGGTCCTACGAGCAGTACTTC. Drawing the rest from reference TRBV15 and TRBJ2-7, the complete variable domain is DAMVIQNPRYQVTQFGKPVTLSCSQTLNHNVMYWYQQKSSQAPKLLFHYYDKDFNNEADTPDNFQSRRPNTSFCFLDIRSPGLGDTAMYLCATSRDSGSYEQYFGPGTRLTVT.

The rearrangement joins TRBV20-1 to TRBJ2-7; tentative D call: TRBD1 (6 bases). V shed 3 bases and J shed 4 bases, with 10 bases lying between them. The germline V gene has CDR1 DFQATT and CDR2 SNEGSKA (reference sequence). The CDR3 sequence is 12 residues long. The CDR3 DNA sequence: TGCAGTGCTAGCCTACAGGGATACGAGCAGTACTTC. Protein: CSASLQGYEQYF.

The chain employs TRBV7-2 and TRBJ2-7, with 15 bases that match TRBD2. The V segment lost 5 bases and the J segment 6 bases; nucleotides outside the gene matches: 11. CDR1 and CDR2 (germline): SGHTA, FQGNSA. This CDR3 has 17 amino acids. The CDR3 nucleotides read TGTGCCAGCAGCCCGGGACTAGCGGGGGGACGATATGGCGAGCAGTACTTC. It translates to CASSPGLAGGRYGEQYF.

A single count supports this clonotype. The rearrangement uses TRBV19 and TRBJ1-5, with 8 bases that match TRBD1. Germline CDR1 LNHDA, CDR2 SQIVND (reference sequence). CDR3 length equals 15 residues. V lost 8 bases, J lost 0 bases, and 6 bases stayed unmatched. The CDR3 DNA reads TGTGCCAGTGCCAAGACAGGGGCTAGCAATCAGCCCCAGCATTTT. It codes for CASAKTGASNQPQHF. Drawing the rest from reference TRBV19 and TRBJ1-5, the complete variable domain is DGGITQSPKYLFRKEGQNVTLSCEQNLNHDAMYWYRQDPGQGLRLIYYSQIVNDFQKGDIAEGYSVSREKKESFPLTVTSAQKNPTAFYLCASAKTGASNQPQHFGDGTRLSIL.

This clonotype was recorded a few times. V is TRBV3-1 and J is TRBJ2-5; 12 nucleotides line up with TRBD2. Germline CDR1 is LGHDT and CDR2 is YNNKEL (reference sequence). The CDR3 spans 16 residues. With 4 bases clipped from V and 0 bases from J, the junction kept 3 bases outside the gene matches. CDR3 nucleotide sequence: TGTGCCAGCAGCCCCCGACTAGCGGGGGACCAAGAGACCCAGTACTTC. Protein sequence: CASSPRLAGDQETQYF.

The chain has TRBV5-4 and TRBJ2-5; unclear D gene. Germline lookup yields CDR1 SGHNT and CDR2 YYREEE (reference sequence). The CDR3 is made up of 12 amino acids. V was shortened by 1 base and J by 4 bases, with 5 bases between the two germline ends. DNA of the CDR3: TGTGCCAGCAGCTTGAAGACAGAGACCCAGTACTTC. This codes for CASSLKTETQYF.

This clonotype was detected once. Given the absence of the conserved phenylalanine or tryptophan at the CDR3 end, a read error is likely. It is unclear where the CDR3 begins or ends on the DNA, so no DNA is shown, and the CDR3 is as TCRdb lists it. The chain uses TRBV10-1 and TRBJ2-2. The germline gives CDR1 WNHNN, CDR2 SYGVQD (reference sequence). Both ends counted, the CDR3 spans 14 residues. This chain's CDR3 is CASSDKLGTGELSS.

This clonotype was recorded many times. The chain recombines TRBV2 with TRBJ1-2, with D unclear. V was pared by 2 bases and J by 4 bases, with 20 bases between. Germline-derived CDR1 and CDR2 are SNHLY and FYNNEI. This CDR3 region has 17 residues. The CDR3 region has the DNA TGTGCCAGCAGTGAACAAGGGCGCGGTGTCCTATTCTATGGCTACACCTTC. Translated: CASSEQGRGVLFYGYTF.

By share of the sample, this clonotype is medium-sized. The V call is TRBV2, the J call TRBJ1-2; 10 positions match TRBD1. Germline lookup yields CDR1 SNHLY and CDR2 FYNNEI. The CDR3 sequence is 14 residues long. With 4 bases clipped from V and 7 bases from J, the junction kept 6 bases outside the gene matches. Written as DNA, the CDR3 is TGTGCCAGCAGTGGAACCGGGACAGGGGTTGGCTACACCTTC. It translates to CASSGTGTGVGYTF.

On this clonotype itself: A much larger clone differs by one base, so this may be a read error. V gene TRBV28 combines with J gene TRBJ2-5, with TRBD2 matching 10 bases. Per the germline V gene, CDR1 is MDHEN and CDR2 is SYDVKM. The length of the CDR3 is 19 residues. J gave up 1 base and V 3 bases, and 14 bases lay outside the gene matches. The CDR3 sequence: CASSFRTSGRRGRQETQYF. CDR3 nucleotides: TGTGCCAGCAGTTTCCGGACTAGCGGCCGAAGGGGACGCCAAGAGACCCAGTACTTC. Combining the CDR3 with reference TRBV28 and TRBJ2-5 gives the whole variable domain DVKVTQSSRYLVKRTGEKVFLECVQDMDHENMFWYRQDPGLGLRLIYFSYDVKMKEKGDIPEGYSVSREKKERFSLILESASTNQTSMYLCASSFRTSGRRGRQETQYFGPGTRLLVL.

V gene TRBV20-1 combines with J gene TRBJ2-7; no definite D call. The CDR3 loop spans 12 amino acids. Germline values: CDR1 DFQATT, CDR2 SNEGSKA (reference sequence). Trimming pared 3 bases from V and 1 base from J, leaving 7 bases between. CDR3 sequence: CSASWASYEQYF. CDR3 bases: TGCAGTGCTAGTTGGGCATCCTACGAGCAGTACTTC.

About this clonotype: This is likely a read error, given that the CDR3 carries no conserved phenylalanine or tryptophan at its end. The V and J genes are TRBV7-8 and TRBJ2-1, with a possible D match to TRBD1 (6 bases). Germline values: CDR1 SGHVS, CDR2 FQNEAQ. Trimming stripped 1 base from V and 2 bases from J, with 12 bases between. The CDR3 loop spans 16 amino acids. The CDR3 sequence is CASSLGGGETYNEQFC. In DNA, the CDR3 is TGTGCCAGCAGCTTAGGAGGGGGAGAAACCTACAATGAGCAGTTCTGC.

This chain connects TRBV5-1 to TRBJ2-1; the D gene is possibly TRBD2 (6 bases). The CDR3 has 14 amino acids. The V end lost 0 bases, the J end lost 8 bases, and 12 bases lay between the germline ends. Germline-derived CDR1 and CDR2 are SGHRS and YFSETQ. CDR3 nucleotide sequence: TGCGCCAGCAGCTTGGTCAAACTAGCCGATGAGCAGTTCTTC. Amino acids: CASSLVKLADEQFF.

The chain couples TRBV25-1 to TRBJ1-4; D remains unclear. The CDR3 is 15 amino acids. Germline loops: CDR1 MGHDK, CDR2 SYGVNS. Trimming took 3 bases from V and 3 from J, leaving 11 bases between them. CDR3 residues: CASSEHRYSNEKLFF. Written as DNA, the CDR3 is TGTGCCAGCAGTGAGCACCGCTACTCTAATGAAAAACTGTTTTTT.

This clonotype has only a few counts. The gene calls are TRBV7-2 and TRBJ2-5, with 8 bases aligning to TRBD2. J was trimmed by 1 base and V by 5 bases; bases with no gene match: 6. The V gene's germline CDR1 is SGHTA and CDR2 FQGNSA. The CDR3 has 15 residues. Here the CDR3 DNA reads TGTGCCAGCAGCGTTAGCGGGATGATCCAAGAGACCCAGTACTTC. It yields the protein CASSVSGMIQETQYF.

Ten or more counts support this clonotype. The rearrangement joins TRBV5-8 to TRBJ1-3; D remains ambiguous. The germline V gene has CDR1 SGHTS and CDR2 YDEGEE. The CDR3 sequence is 15 residues long. Trimming removed 5 bases at V and 1 base at J, with 13 bases between. For the CDR3, the DNA is TGTGCCAGCAGTTCTTCAAGGGATTCTGGAAACACCATATATTTT. Translated, it gives CASSSSRDSGNTIYF.